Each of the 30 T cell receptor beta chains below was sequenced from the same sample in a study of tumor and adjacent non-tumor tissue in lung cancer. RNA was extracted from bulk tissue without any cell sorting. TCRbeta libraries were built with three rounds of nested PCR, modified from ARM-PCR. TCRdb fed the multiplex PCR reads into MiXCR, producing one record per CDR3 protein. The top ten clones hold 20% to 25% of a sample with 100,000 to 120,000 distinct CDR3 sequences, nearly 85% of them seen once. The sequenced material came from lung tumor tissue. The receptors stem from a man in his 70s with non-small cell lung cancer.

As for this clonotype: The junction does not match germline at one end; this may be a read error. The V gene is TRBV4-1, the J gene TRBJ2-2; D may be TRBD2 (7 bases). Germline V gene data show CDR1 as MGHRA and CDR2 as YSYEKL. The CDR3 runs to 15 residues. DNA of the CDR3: TGCGCCAGCAGCTTCACTGGGGGGGGCACCGGGGAACTGTTTTTT. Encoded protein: CASSFTGGGTGELFF.

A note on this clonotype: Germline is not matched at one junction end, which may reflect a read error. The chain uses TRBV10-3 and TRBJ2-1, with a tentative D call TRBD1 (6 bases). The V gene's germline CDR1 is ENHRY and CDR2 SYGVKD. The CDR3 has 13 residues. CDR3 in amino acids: CAISSGRDNERFF. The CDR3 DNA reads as TGTGCCATCTCCAGCGGTAGGGACAATGAGCGGTTCTTC.

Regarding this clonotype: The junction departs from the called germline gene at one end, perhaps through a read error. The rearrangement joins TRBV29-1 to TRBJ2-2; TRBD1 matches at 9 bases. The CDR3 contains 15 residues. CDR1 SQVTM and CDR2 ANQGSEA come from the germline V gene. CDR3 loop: CSVTETGGSTGELVF. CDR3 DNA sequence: TGCAGCGTCACAGAGACAGGGGGTTCGACCGGGGAGCTGGTATTT.

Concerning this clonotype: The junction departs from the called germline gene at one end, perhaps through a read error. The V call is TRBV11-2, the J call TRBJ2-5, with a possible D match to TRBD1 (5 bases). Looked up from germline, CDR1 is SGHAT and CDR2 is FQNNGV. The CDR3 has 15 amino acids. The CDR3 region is CASSSLTGEQETQYF. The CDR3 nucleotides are TGTGCCAGCAGCTCTCTAACAGGCGAACAAGAGACCCAATACTTC.

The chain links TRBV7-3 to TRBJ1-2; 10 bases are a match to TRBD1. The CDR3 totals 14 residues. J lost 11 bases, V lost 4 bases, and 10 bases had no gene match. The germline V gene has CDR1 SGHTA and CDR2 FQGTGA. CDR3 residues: CASSSGTGEEWYTF. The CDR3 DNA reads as TGTGCCAGCAGCTCCGGGACAGGGGAAGAGTGGTACACCTTC.

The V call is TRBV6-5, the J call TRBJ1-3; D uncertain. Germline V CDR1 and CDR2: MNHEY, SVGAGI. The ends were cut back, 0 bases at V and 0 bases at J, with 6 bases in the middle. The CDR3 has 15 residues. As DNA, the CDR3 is TGTGCCAGCAGTTACTCCCGGAGCTCTGGAAACACCATATATTTT. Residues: CASSYSRSSGNTIYF.

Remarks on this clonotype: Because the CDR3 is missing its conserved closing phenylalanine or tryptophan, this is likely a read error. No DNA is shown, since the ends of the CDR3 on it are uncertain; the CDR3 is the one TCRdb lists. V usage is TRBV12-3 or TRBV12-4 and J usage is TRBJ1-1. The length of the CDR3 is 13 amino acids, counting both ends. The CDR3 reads CASSFRDTQIAFY.

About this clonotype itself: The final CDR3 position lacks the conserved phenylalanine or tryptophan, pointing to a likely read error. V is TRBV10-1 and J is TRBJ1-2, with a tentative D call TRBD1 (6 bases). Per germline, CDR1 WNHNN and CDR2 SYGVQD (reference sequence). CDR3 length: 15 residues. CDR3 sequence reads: CTSRESTGQPYGYTI. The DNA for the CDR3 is TGCACCAGCCGTGAGTCGACAGGCCAACCCTATGGCTACACCATC.

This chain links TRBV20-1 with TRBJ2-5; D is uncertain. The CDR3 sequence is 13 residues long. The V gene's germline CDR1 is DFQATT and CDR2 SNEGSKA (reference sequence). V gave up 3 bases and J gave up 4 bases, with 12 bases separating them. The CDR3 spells CSASTVGVETQYF. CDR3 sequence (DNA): TGCAGTGCTAGTACGGTGGGTGTAGAGACCCAGTACTTC.

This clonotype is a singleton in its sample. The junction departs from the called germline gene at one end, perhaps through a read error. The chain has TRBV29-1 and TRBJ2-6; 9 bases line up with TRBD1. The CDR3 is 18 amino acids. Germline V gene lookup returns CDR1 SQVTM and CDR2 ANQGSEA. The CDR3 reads CSVSDRDRVSYGANVLTF. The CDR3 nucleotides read TGCAGCGTTTCCGACCGGGACAGGGTTTCCTATGGGGCCAACGTCCTAACTTTC.

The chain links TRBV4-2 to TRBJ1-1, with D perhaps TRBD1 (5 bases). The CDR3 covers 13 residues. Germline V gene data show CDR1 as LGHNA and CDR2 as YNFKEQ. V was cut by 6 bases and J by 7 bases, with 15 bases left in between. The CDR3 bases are TGTGCCAGCAGTCTGACAGACTTTATTGAAGCTTTCTTT. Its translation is CASSLTDFIEAFF.

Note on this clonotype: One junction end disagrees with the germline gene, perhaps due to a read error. The CDR3 reads CPSSLTRGTEAFF. The DNA of the CDR3 is TGTCCCAGCAGCTTAACAAGGGGCACTGAAGCGTTCTTT. V and J are TRBV7-8 and TRBJ1-1; D is perhaps TRBD1 (5 bases). CDR3 length: 13 residues. In germline, CDR1 is SGHVS, CDR2 FQNEAQ.

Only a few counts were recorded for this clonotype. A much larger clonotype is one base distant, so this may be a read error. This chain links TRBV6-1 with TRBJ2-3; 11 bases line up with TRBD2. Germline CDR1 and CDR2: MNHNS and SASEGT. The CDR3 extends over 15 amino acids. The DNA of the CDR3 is TGTGTCAGCAGTGAAGCTAGCGGGAGGTGGGATACGCAGTATTTT. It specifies CVSSEASGRWDTQYF.

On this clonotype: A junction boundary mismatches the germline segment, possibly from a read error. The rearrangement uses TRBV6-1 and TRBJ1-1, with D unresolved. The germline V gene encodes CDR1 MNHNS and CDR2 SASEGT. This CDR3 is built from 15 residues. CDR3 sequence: CGSSERRNLHTEAFF. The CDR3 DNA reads TGTGGCAGCAGTGAACGAAGGAACTTGCACACTGAAGCCTTCTTT.

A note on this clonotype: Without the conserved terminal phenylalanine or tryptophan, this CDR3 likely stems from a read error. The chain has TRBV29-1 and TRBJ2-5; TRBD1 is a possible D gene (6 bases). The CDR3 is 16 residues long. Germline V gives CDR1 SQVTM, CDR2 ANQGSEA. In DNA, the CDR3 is TGCAGCGCCAAGCCCTACCTCCAGACAGGTAATGAGATCCAGTACATC. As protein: CSAKPYLQTGNEIQYI.

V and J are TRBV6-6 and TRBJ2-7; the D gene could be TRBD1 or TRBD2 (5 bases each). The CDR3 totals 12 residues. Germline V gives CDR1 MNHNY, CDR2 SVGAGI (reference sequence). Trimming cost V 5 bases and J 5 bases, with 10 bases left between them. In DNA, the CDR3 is TGTGCCAGCAGTGCCCGGGACCACGAGCAGTACTTC. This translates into CASSARDHEQYF.

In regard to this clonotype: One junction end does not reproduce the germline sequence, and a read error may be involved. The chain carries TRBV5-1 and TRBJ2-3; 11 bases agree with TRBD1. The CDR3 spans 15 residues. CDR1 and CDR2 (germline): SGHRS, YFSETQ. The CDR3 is CVSSLDRGHTDTQYF. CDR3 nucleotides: TGCGTCAGCAGCTTGGACAGGGGGCATACAGATACGCAGTATTTT.

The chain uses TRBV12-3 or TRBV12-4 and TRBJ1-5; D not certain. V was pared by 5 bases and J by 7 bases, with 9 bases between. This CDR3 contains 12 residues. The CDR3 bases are TGTGCCAGCAGTAGCACTGGCCAGCCCCAGCATTTT. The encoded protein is CASSSTGQPQHF.

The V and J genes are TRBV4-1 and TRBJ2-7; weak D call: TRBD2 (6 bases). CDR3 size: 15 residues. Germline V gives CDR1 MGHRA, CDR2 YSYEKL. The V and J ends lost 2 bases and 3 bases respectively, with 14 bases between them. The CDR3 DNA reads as TGCGCCAGCAGCCAATGGCGGGACCTATTCTACGAGCAGTACTTC. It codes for CASSQWRDLFYEQYF.

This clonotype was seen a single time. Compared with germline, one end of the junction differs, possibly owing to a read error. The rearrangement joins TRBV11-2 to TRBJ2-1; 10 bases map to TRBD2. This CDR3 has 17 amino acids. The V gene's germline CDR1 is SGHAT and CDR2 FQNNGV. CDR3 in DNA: TGTATCAGCAGCGTTACTAGCGGGATAAGCTCCTACGATGAGCAGTTCTTC. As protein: CISSVTSGISSYDEQFF.

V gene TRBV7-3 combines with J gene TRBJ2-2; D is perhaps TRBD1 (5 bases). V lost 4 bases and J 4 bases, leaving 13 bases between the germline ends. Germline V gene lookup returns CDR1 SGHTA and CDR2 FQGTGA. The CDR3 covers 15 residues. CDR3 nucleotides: TGTGCCAGCAGCTCCCGACAGTCTGGCACCGGGGAGCTGTTTTTT. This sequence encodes CASSSRQSGTGELFF.

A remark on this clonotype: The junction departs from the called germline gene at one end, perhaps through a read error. The DNA of the CDR3 is TGCAGCGGGACCGGGACTGGCGGGAGAGTGACGGGGGAGCCGTTTTTT. It yields the protein CSGTGTGGRVTGEPFF. This rearrangement joins TRBV29-1 to TRBJ2-2, with 7 bases that match TRBD2. The germline gives CDR1 SQVTM, CDR2 ANQGSEA. This CDR3 contains 16 residues.

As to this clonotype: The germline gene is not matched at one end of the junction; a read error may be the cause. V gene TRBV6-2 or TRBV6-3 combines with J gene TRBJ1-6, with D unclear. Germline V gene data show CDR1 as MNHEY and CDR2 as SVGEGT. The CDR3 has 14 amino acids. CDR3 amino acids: CASCPRATASPIHF. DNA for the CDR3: TGTGCCAGCTGCCCACGAGCAACGGCTTCACCCATCCACTTT.

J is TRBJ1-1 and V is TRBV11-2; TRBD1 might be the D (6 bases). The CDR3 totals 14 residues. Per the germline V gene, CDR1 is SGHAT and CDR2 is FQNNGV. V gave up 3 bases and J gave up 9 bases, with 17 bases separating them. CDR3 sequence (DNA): TGTGCCAGCAGCTTTGGCGGGGGGCGGACTCAAGCTTTCTTT. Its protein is CASSFGGGRTQAFF. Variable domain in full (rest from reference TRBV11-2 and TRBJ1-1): EAGVAQSPRYKIIEKRQSVAFWCNPISGHATLYWYQQILGQGPKLLIQFQNNGVVDDSQLPKDRFSAERLKGVDSTLKIQPAKLEDSAVYLCASSFGGGRTQAFFGQGTRLTVV.

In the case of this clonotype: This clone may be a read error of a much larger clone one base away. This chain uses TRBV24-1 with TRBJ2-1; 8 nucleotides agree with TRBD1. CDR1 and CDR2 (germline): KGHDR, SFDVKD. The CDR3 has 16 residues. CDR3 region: CATSDTGQGRYKEQFF. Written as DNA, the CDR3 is TGTGCCACCAGTGATACCGGACAGGGAAGGTACAAAGAGCAGTTCTTC.

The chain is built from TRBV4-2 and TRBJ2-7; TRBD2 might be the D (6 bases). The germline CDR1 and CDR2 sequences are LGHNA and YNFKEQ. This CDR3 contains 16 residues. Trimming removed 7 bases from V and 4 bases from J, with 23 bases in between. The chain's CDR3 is CASTPGLGRDSYEQYF. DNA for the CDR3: TGTGCCAGCACCCCAGGTTTAGGCAGGGACTCTTACGAGCAGTACTTC.

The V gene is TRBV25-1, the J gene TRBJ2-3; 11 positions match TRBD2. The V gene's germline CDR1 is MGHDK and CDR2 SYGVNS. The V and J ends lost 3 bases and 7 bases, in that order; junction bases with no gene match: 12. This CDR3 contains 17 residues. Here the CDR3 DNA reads TGTGCCAGCAGTGACTCCCCCGGGACTAGCGGTACACATACGCAGTATTTT. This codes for CASSDSPGTSGTHTQYF.

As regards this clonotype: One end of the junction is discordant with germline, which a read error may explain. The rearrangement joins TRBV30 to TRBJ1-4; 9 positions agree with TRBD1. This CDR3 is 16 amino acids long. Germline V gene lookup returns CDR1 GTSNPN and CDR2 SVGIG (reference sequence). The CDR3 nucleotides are TGTGCTTGGAGCACCGGGACAGGGAGCGCGAGTGAAAAACTGTTTTTT. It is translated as CAWSTGTGSASEKLFF.

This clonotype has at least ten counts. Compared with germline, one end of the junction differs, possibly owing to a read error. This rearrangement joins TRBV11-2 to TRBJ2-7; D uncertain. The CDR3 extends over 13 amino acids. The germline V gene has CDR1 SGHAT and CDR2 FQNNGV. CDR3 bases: TGTGCCAGCAGCTTAGCAGTAGCTCCCGAGCAGTGCTTC. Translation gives CASSLAVAPEQCF.

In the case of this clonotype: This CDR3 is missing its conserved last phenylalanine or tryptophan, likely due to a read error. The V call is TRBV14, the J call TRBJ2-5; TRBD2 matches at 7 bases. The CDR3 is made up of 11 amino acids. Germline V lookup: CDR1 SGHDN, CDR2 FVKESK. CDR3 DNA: TGTATCAGCAGCCAAGCGGGGATCCAGTACTTA. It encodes CISSQAGIQYL.